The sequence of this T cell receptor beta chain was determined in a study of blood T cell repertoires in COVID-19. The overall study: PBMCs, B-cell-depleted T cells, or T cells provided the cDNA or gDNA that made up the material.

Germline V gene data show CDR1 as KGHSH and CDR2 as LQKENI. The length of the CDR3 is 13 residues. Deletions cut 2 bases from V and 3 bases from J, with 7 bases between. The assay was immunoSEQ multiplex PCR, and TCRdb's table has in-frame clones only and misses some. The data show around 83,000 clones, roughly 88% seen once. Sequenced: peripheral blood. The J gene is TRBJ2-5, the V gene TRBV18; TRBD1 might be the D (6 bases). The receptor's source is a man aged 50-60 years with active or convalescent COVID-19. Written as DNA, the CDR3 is TGTGCCAGCTCACCAAACAGGGAAGAGACCCAGTACTTC. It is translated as CASSPNREETQYF.